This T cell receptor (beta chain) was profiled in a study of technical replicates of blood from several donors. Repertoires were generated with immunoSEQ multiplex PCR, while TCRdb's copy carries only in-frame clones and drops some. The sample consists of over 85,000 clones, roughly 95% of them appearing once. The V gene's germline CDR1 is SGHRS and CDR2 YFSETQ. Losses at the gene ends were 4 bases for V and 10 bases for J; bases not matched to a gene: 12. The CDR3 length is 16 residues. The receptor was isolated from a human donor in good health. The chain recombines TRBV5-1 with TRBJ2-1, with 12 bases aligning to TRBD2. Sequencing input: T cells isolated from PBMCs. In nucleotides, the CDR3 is TGCGCCAGCAGCCCGAGACTAGCGGGAGCCCCAGGGGAGCAGTTCTTC. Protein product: CASSPRLAGAPGEQFF. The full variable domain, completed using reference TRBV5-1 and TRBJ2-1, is KAGVTQTPRYLIKTRGQQVTLSCSPISGHRSVSWYQQTPGQGLQFLFEYFSETQRNKGNFPGRFSGRQFSNSRSEMNVSTLELGDSALYLCASSPRLAGAPGEQFFGPGTRLTVL.